Presented here are 20 T cell receptor beta chains from one specimen sequenced in a study of blood T cells in healthy people across ages. PCR was performed a second time for about 6 to 11 cycles using a sample-barcoded 5' primer and a J-beta primer mix. One entry per CDR3 protein results from TCRdb running MiXCR on the 5' RACE reads. Seen here are approximately 670,000 distinct CDR3 sequences, less than 45% observed once, and the top ten hold approximately 31%. Specimen: blood. These receptors came from an elderly man in good health.

The CDR3, as DNA: TGTGCCAGCAGGGGCCCCGTGAGAGTGGGACGGGATGAGCAGTTCTTC. Protein product: CASRGPVRVGRDEQFF. The chain links TRBV12-3 or TRBV12-4 to TRBJ2-1; D possibly matches TRBD1 or TRBD2 (5 bases each). V gave up 6 bases and J gave up 8 bases, with 23 bases separating them. The CDR3 totals 16 residues.

The chain is built from TRBV28 and TRBJ2-3; the D gene is possibly TRBD2 (6 bases). The ends were cut back, 8 bases at V and 0 bases at J, with 15 bases in the middle. The CDR3 covers 15 residues. The germline gives CDR1 MDHEN, CDR2 SYDVKM. This chain's CDR3 is CASRGETPSTDTQYF. The CDR3 DNA reads TGTGCCAGCCGCGGGGAGACTCCTAGCACAGATACGCAGTATTTT.

This clonotype was observed a handful of times. The chain joins TRBV5-1 to TRBJ2-2; no clear D. V lost 3 bases and J lost 4, with 13 bases in between. This CDR3 is built from 15 residues. Germline lookup yields CDR1 SGHRS and CDR2 YFSETQ. The CDR3 protein is CASSSSTPGTGELFF. The DNA of the CDR3 is TGCGCCAGCAGCTCATCGACCCCCGGCACCGGGGAGCTGTTTTTT.

V and J are TRBV7-2 and TRBJ1-1, with a tentative D call TRBD1 (5 bases). Trimming pared 5 bases from V and 5 bases from J, leaving 18 bases between. Germline CDR1 and CDR2: SGHTA and FQGNSA. There are 15 residues in the CDR3. The DNA of the CDR3 is TGTGCCAGCAGCCCCACTTCAGGGAAGGGAACTGAAGCTTTCTTT. It encodes CASSPTSGKGTEAFF.

The table lists this clonotype with many counts. This chain links TRBV20-1 with TRBJ2-1; TRBD2 matches at 9 bases. The CDR3 spans 14 residues. V was clipped by 8 bases and J by 0 bases; unmatched bases: 5. Per the germline V gene, CDR1 is DFQATT and CDR2 is SNEGSKA (reference sequence). The CDR3 spells CSPHSGSSYNEQFF. As DNA, the CDR3 is TGCAGTCCACATAGCGGGAGCTCCTACAATGAGCAGTTCTTC.

The V and J genes are TRBV5-1 and TRBJ2-3; 8 bases agree with TRBD1. With 4 bases clipped from V and 2 bases from J, the junction kept 6 bases outside the gene matches. CDR3 length equals 15 residues. CDR1 SGHRS and CDR2 YFSETQ come from the germline V gene. Here the CDR3 reads CASSVQDRATDTQYF. The CDR3 DNA follows: TGCGCCAGCAGCGTACAGGACAGGGCCACAGATACGCAGTATTTT.

The chain has TRBV28 and TRBJ2-7; the match to TRBD1 covers 9 bases. Germline CDR1 MDHEN, CDR2 SYDVKM. CDR3 length: 15 amino acids. The ends lost 1 base at V and 3 bases at J; junction bases unmatched: 4. CDR3 loop: CASSLFMGQGYEQYF. The DNA of the CDR3 is TGTGCCAGCAGTTTATTTATGGGACAGGGCTACGAGCAGTACTTC.

A note on this clonotype: Germline is not matched at one junction end, which may reflect a read error. The rearrangement uses TRBV7-2 and TRBJ1-5; maybe TRBD1 (6 bases). Germline CDR1 SGHTA, CDR2 FQGNSA. This CDR3 has 16 amino acids. In nucleotides, the CDR3 is TGTGCCAGCAGCTTATACTCTCGGGGGCTGGATCAGCCCCGGCATTTT. Its protein is CASSLYSRGLDQPRHF.

The V and J genes are TRBV3-1 and TRBJ2-5; 7 bases are shared with TRBD1. The germline gives CDR1 LGHDT, CDR2 YNNKEL (reference sequence). V gave up 4 bases and J gave up 11 bases; unmatched junction bases: 13. This CDR3 has 14 residues. In DNA form, the CDR3 reads TGTGCCAGCAGCCCTTACAGGGGACCCAATGAGCAGTACTTC. It codes for CASSPYRGPNEQYF.

There are many counts of this clonotype. This sequence joins TRBV2 and TRBJ2-1, with TRBD2 matching over 15 bases. This CDR3 has 15 residues. Germline CDR1 SNHLY, CDR2 FYNNEI. V lost 7 bases and J lost 9; bases outside the gene matches: 7. The CDR3 here is CASTGGLAGGFEQFF. The CDR3 coding sequence is TGTGCCAGCACTGGGGGACTAGCGGGAGGCTTTGAGCAGTTCTTC.

This chain links TRBV7-2 with TRBJ2-3; 10 bases are shared with TRBD2. Losses at the gene ends were 4 bases for V and 6 bases for J; bases not matched to a gene: 7. This CDR3 is 15 amino acids long. From germline, CDR1 is SGHTA and CDR2 FQGNSA. DNA of the CDR3: TGTGCCAGCAGCTCCCAGCGGGGGGGCCAGGATACGCAGTATTTT. Translating gives CASSSQRGGQDTQYF.

This clonotype was picked up many times. This chain connects TRBV7-9 to TRBJ2-5, with D hard to call. Germline V lookup: CDR1 SEHNR, CDR2 FQNEAQ (reference sequence). V was clipped by 5 bases and J by 7 bases, with 11 bases between them. The CDR3 spans 12 residues. Written as DNA, the CDR3 is TGTGCCAGCAGCCCCCCCCAGTGGACCCAGTACTTC. Its protein is CASSPPQWTQYF. Combining the CDR3 with reference TRBV7-9 and TRBJ2-5 gives the whole variable domain DTGVSQNPRHKITKRGQNVTFRCDPISEHNRLYWYRQTLGQGPEFLTYFQNEAQLEKSRLLSDRFSAERPKGSFSTLEIQRTEQGDSAMYLCASSPPQWTQYFGPGTRLLVL.

The gene calls are TRBV15 and TRBJ1-6; D gene unclear. CDR3 length equals 18 residues. The germline CDR1 and CDR2 sequences are LNHNV and YYDKDF (reference sequence). Trimming stripped 0 bases from V and 7 bases from J, with 19 bases between. In DNA form, the CDR3 reads TGTGCCACCAGCAGAGATAGGAGTGGCGGCAGCAGGAATTCACCCCTCCACTTT. Translation gives CATSRDRSGGSRNSPLHF.

The V and J genes are TRBV7-2 and TRBJ2-1; D possibly corresponds to TRBD2 (5 bases). The CDR3 covers 15 residues. V was trimmed by 2 bases and J by 13 bases, leaving 21 bases between them. Germline CDR1 reads SGHTA; CDR2 reads FQGNSA. CDR3 sequence: CASSLSGPQTETQFF. CDR3 sequence (DNA): TGTGCCAGCAGCTTAAGCGGCCCACAAACGGAGACCCAGTTCTTC.

This clonotype turned up a few times. The chain uses TRBV11-2 and TRBJ2-7, with 10 bases identical to TRBD2. CDR1 and CDR2 from the germline V gene are SGHAT and FQNNGV. V trimming: 5 bases; J trimming: 3 bases; junction bases outside the gene matches: 7. The CDR3 is 15 residues long. The CDR3 DNA reads as TGTGCCAGCAGCCGTACTAGCGGGACGGTCTACGAGCAGTACTTC. Encoded protein: CASSRTSGTVYEQYF.

This clonotype was counted only a few times. This sequence joins TRBV4-2 and TRBJ2-1; D possibly corresponds to TRBD1 (5 bases). Between the trimmed V and J ends, which lost 0 bases and 9 bases, there was a span of 12 bases. CDR3 length: 14 residues. Germline V lookup: CDR1 LGHNA, CDR2 YNFKEQ. CDR3 residues: CASSQEGANGEQFF. CDR3 DNA: TGTGCCAGCAGCCAAGAAGGGGCGAATGGTGAGCAGTTCTTC.

This clonotype was seen only a few times. This chain uses TRBV7-9 with TRBJ2-4; TRBD2 is a possible D gene (5 bases). CDR3 length equals 13 residues. The ends were cut back, 11 bases at V and 1 base at J, with 12 bases in the middle. Germline V gives CDR1 SEHNR, CDR2 FQNEAQ (reference sequence). The CDR3, as DNA: TGTGCCTATCAAACGGGGGCCAAAAACATTCAGTACTTC. Residues: CAYQTGAKNIQYF.

The chain combines TRBV10-3 with TRBJ2-1; 8 bases fit TRBD1. After removal of 4 bases from V and 10 bases from J, the junction contained 12 bases not matched to a gene. CDR1 and CDR2 from the germline V gene are ENHRY and SYGVKD. The CDR3 covers 15 residues. The CDR3 nucleotides are TGTGCCATCAGTGGCGCGACAGGGGTCGTTGGCGAGCAGTTCTTC. This translates into CAISGATGVVGEQFF.

This clonotype was seen a handful of times. The CDR3 sequence: CASREVWGRFEQFF. CDR3 nucleotide sequence: TGTGCCAGCAGGGAGGTTTGGGGTCGTTTTGAGCAGTTCTTC. The genes are TRBV6-2 or TRBV6-3 and TRBJ2-1; D is perhaps TRBD2 (5 bases). Germline V gene data show CDR1 as MNHEY and CDR2 as SVGEGT. V lost 6 bases and J lost 9, with 18 bases in between. The CDR3 loop spans 14 amino acids.

This sequence joins TRBV29-1 and TRBJ1-4; D gene ambiguous. The CDR3 length is 11 residues. Trimming took 6 bases from V and 6 from J, leaving 8 bases between them. Germline lookup yields CDR1 SQVTM and CDR2 ANQGSEA. The CDR3 region is CSVHMDEKLFF. The CDR3 bases are TGCAGCGTCCACATGGATGAAAAACTGTTTTTT.